This T cell receptor (gamma chain) came from a study of gamma-delta chains in newborns, infants, children. Study-wide background: Polyclonal expansion of innate γδ T cells after birth follows microbial exposure.

TCRdb re-identified clones in the reads via CATT. This table has 2,500 to 3,500 gamma-chain clones, approximately 24% appearing once. V trimming: 2 bases; J trimming: 1 base; junction bases outside the gene matches: 17. The CDR3 totals 18 residues. The germline gives CDR1 GITISATS, CDR2 ISYDGTV (reference sequence). This chain joins TRGV9 and TRGJ1 or TRGJ2. The sequence was obtained from a child who was a newborn, infant or young child, either healthy, febrile or measles-vaccinated (not recorded which). Material: blood. This chain's CDR3 is CALWEAHEIFSNYYKKLF. The DNA for the CDR3 is TGTGCCTTGTGGGAGGCACACGAAATTTTCTCCAATTATTATAAGAAACTCTTT.